These 15 T cell receptor beta chains were all obtained from the same sample, sequenced in a study of early stage breast cancer tumors. Sequencing was performed with immunoSEQ multiplex PCR; in TCRdb, only in-frame clones are kept and a portion is missing. Among 9,500 to 10,000 clones listed, almost 65% were seen once. Material for sequencing was breast tumor tissue. These receptors were obtained from a person aged 55 to 75 with breast cancer.

The chain couples TRBV2 to TRBJ1-1, with 9 nucleotides matching TRBD1. Looked up from germline, CDR1 is SNHLY and CDR2 is FYNNEI. With V trimmed by 8 bases and J by 4 bases, 8 bases remained unmatched. This CDR3 is built from 14 residues. In DNA form, the CDR3 reads TGTGCCAGCGTCAGACAGGGGGGGTTCACTGAAGCTTTCTTT. This translates into CASVRQGGFTEAFF. Looking up the rest from reference TRBV2 and TRBJ1-1 gives the full variable domain: EPEVTQTPSHQVTQMGQEVILRCVPISNHLYFYWYRQILGQKVEFLVSFYNNEISEKSEIFDDQFSVERPDGSNFTLKIRSTKLEDSAMYFCASVRQGGFTEAFFGQGTRLTVV.

The chain joins TRBV15 to TRBJ1-5; 9 bases align to TRBD1. The CDR3 covers 16 residues. In germline, CDR1 is LNHNV, CDR2 YYDKDF (reference sequence). V dropped 3 bases and J dropped 6; count of bases not matched to a gene: 9. The CDR3 region is CATSSGNRGLTQPQHF. The CDR3 DNA reads TGTGCCACCAGCAGTGGGAACAGGGGGCTTACTCAGCCCCAGCATTTT.

The rearrangement uses TRBV6-5 and TRBJ1-4; TRBD1 matches at 9 bases. The CDR3 totals 15 residues. CDR1 and CDR2 from the germline V gene are MNHEY and SVGAGI. J gave up 8 bases and V 4 bases, and 8 bases lay outside the gene matches. The CDR3 DNA reads TGTGCCAGCAGTTCATTGGGACAGGGAACCGAAAAACTGTTTTTT. Encoded protein: CASSSLGQGTEKLFF.

The V gene is TRBV9, the J gene TRBJ2-4; TRBD1 is a possible D gene (6 bases). Germline lookup yields CDR1 SGDLS and CDR2 YYNGEE. The CDR3 length is 15 residues. V was pared by 5 bases and J by 2 bases, with 14 bases between. The CDR3 DNA follows: TGTGCCAGCAGTTTACAGGGCAGCCCCAAAAACATTCAGTACTTC. Encoded protein: CASSLQGSPKNIQYF.

The rearrangement joins TRBV5-1 to TRBJ2-1; D might be TRBD2 (5 bases). The CDR3 is 15 amino acids. V gave up 0 bases and J gave up 0 bases, with 7 bases separating them. Germline V gene data show CDR1 as SGHRS and CDR2 as YFSETQ. CDR3 nucleotide sequence: TGCGCCAGCAGCTTGGTAGGGAGCTCCTACAATGAGCAGTTCTTC. Translating it yields CASSLVGSSYNEQFF.

This clone has more than one count but fewer than ten. The CDR3 region is CASSSKGDGNTIYF. DNA for the CDR3: TGCGCCAGCAGCTCCAAGGGGGACGGAAACACCATATATTTT. This chain joins TRBV5-1 and TRBJ1-3; the D gene is possibly TRBD1 (6 bases). From germline, CDR1 is SGHRS and CDR2 YFSETQ. The CDR3 has 14 amino acids. V lost 3 bases to trimming and J lost 4 bases, with 11 bases between them.

This clone was picked up a small number of times. This chain joins TRBV5-8 and TRBJ1-1; 9 positions match TRBD1. Per germline, CDR1 SGHTS and CDR2 YDEGEE. V dropped 0 bases and J dropped 6; count of bases not matched to a gene: 6. CDR3 size: 15 residues. CDR3 amino acids: CASSLGSGQGAEAFF. CDR3 nucleotides: TGTGCCAGCAGCTTGGGGTCGGGACAGGGTGCTGAAGCTTTCTTT.

The chain combines TRBV6-6 with TRBJ2-5, with D perhaps matching TRBD1 (6 bases). Germline V gene sequence: CDR1 MNHNY, CDR2 SVGAGI (reference sequence). The CDR3 runs to 14 residues. Deletions cut 0 bases from V and 4 bases from J, with 9 bases between. CDR3 region: CASSYSRRGETQYF. DNA for the CDR3: TGTGCCAGCAGTTACTCGCGCAGGGGAGAGACCCAGTACTTC.

V usage is TRBV4-1 and J usage is TRBJ1-3; TRBD1 matches at 7 bases. CDR1 is MGHRA, CDR2 YSYEKL, per germline. The CDR3 runs 14 residues. The trim removed 4 bases at V and 4 bases at J, leaving 4 bases unmatched. CDR3 nucleotide sequence: TGCGCCAGCAGCCGAACGGGACAGGGAAACACCATATATTTT. This codes for CASSRTGQGNTIYF.

The chain carries TRBV7-9 and TRBJ2-1, with 7 bases fitting TRBD1. Per the germline V gene, CDR1 is SEHNR and CDR2 is FQNEAQ (reference sequence). V was clipped by 1 base and J by 4 bases; unmatched bases: 4. The CDR3 has 15 residues. The CDR3: CASSLEGAGYNEQFF. CDR3 nucleotides: TGTGCCAGCAGCTTAGAGGGGGCAGGGTACAATGAGCAGTTCTTC. The complete variable domain, with remaining parts taken from reference TRBV7-9 and TRBJ2-1, reads DTGVSQNPRHKITKRGQNVTFRCDPISEHNRLYWYRQTLGQGPEFLTYFQNEAQLEKSRLLSDRFSAERPKGSFSTLEIQRTEQGDSAMYLCASSLEGAGYNEQFFGPGTRLTVL.

The CDR3 loop reads CSVDEESGTEAFF. Written as DNA, the CDR3 is TGCAGCGTTGATGAGGAGTCAGGTACTGAAGCTTTCTTT. The rearrangement uses TRBV29-1 and TRBJ1-1; D gene unclear. V was cut by 3 bases and J by 5 bases, with 13 bases left in between. This CDR3 has 13 amino acids. Germline values: CDR1 SQVTM, CDR2 ANQGSEA.

CDR3 loop: CASSGTGDSNQPQHF. The DNA of the CDR3 is TGTGCCAGTAGTGGCACGGGGGATAGCAATCAGCCCCAGCATTTT. V gene TRBV19 combines with J gene TRBJ1-5; D possibly corresponds to TRBD1 (5 bases). With 5 bases removed from V and 0 bases from J, the gap between germline ends came to 11 bases. Per the germline V gene, CDR1 is LNHDA and CDR2 is SQIVND (reference sequence). This CDR3 has 15 residues.

The chain employs TRBV2 and TRBJ1-1; D is possibly TRBD1 (5 bases). The CDR3 totals 15 residues. The V gene's germline CDR1 is SNHLY and CDR2 FYNNEI. The V and J ends lost 6 bases and 4 bases respectively, with 18 bases between them. The CDR3 DNA reads TGTGCCAGCAGGGGGAGGCAGGGATGGAGCACTGAAGCTTTCTTT. This codes for CASRGRQGWSTEAFF.

This chain connects TRBV5-1 to TRBJ1-1, with 7 bases that match TRBD1. The V segment lost 4 bases and the J segment 8 bases; nucleotides outside the gene matches: 14. The CDR3 covers 15 residues. Per the germline V gene, CDR1 is SGHRS and CDR2 is YFSETQ. The CDR3 bases are TGCGCCAGCAGCCCGTTAACAGAGGGCAGGGGGGAAGCTTTCTTT. Its translation is CASSPLTEGRGEAFF.

The chain couples TRBV2 to TRBJ1-5; no clear D gene. V was trimmed by 8 bases and J by 3 bases, leaving 14 bases between them. The CDR3 runs to 14 residues. Germline CDR1 is SNHLY and CDR2 is FYNNEI. Here the CDR3 DNA reads TGTGCCAGCGAACGGAGTCAGAACAATCAGCCCCAGCATTTT. Protein: CASERSQNNQPQHF.